Here is one T cell receptor (beta chain) with its context. The CDR3 runs 16 residues. V was trimmed by 5 bases and J by 0 bases, leaving 15 bases between them. Germline CDR1 and CDR2: SGHTA and FQGTGA. Data came from immunoSEQ multiplex PCR; TCRdb stores just in-frame clones and leaves some out. The profile shows about 84,000 clones, approximately 83% of them singletons. The sample comes from a study of T cell responses to AZD1222 COVID-19 vaccine. This sequence originates from an adult who received the AZD1222 COVID-19 vaccine. The specimen comprised peripheral blood, sampled 28 days after the second AZD1222 dose. The chain combines TRBV7-3 with TRBJ2-3, with D possibly called TRBD1 or TRBD2 (6 bases each). The CDR3 sequence is CASSINPGASTDTQYF. In DNA form, the CDR3 reads TGTGCCAGCAGCATTAATCCGGGGGCCAGCACAGATACGCAGTATTTT.